Below, 5 T cell receptor beta chains from the same sample are listed, as sequenced in a study of regulatory T cells in long-lasting Graves disease. Noted time point: persistent/refractory GD, antithyroid drugs over 5 years with positive TRAb. With RNA extracted from PBMCs as input, the TCR library was made. In building TCR beta libraries, iRepertoire HTBI primers were used together with Arm-PCR of CDR3 regions. TCRdb recomputed calls from the multiplex PCR reads with MiXCR, one row per CDR3 protein. In the table there are about 460,000 distinct CDR3 sequences, less than 25% of which are singletons. The input for sequencing was peripheral blood mononuclear cells (PBMCs), taken when the disease was refractory, from a patient treated with antithyroid drugs. These receptors came from a female donor with Graves disease.

The chain uses TRBV7-9 and TRBJ2-2; 8 bases match TRBD1. V dropped 4 bases and J dropped 4; count of bases not matched to a gene: 8. The CDR3 is made up of 16 amino acids. Germline lookup yields CDR1 SEHNR and CDR2 FQNEAQ (reference sequence). CDR3 bases: TGTGCCAGCAGCTCCCTCGGACAGGGTTCCACCGGGGAGCTGTTTTTT. It codes for CASSSLGQGSTGELFF.

Ten or more counts support this clonotype. This rearrangement joins TRBV30 to TRBJ1-4, with unresolved D. V lost 1 base and J lost 3, with 6 bases in between. CDR1 and CDR2 from the germline V gene are GTSNPN and SVGIG (reference sequence). This CDR3 contains 13 residues. CDR3: CAWSGSSNEKLFF. CDR3 nucleotide sequence: TGTGCCTGGAGTGGATCGTCTAATGAAAAACTGTTTTTT.

In the case of this clonotype: One junction end does not reproduce the germline sequence, and a read error may be involved. This rearrangement joins TRBV20-1 to TRBJ2-7, with no clear D. Germline CDR1 is DFQATT and CDR2 is SNEGSKA (reference sequence). CDR3 length equals 10 residues. The CDR3 protein is CNAGVYEQYF. The DNA of the CDR3 is TGCAATGCTGGTGTCTACGAGCAGTACTTC.

Comment on this clonotype: No conserved phenylalanine or tryptophan ends this CDR3, so it is likely a read error. The rearrangement uses TRBV3-1 and TRBJ1-1; no clear D gene. Germline CDR1 is LGHDT and CDR2 is YNNKEL (reference sequence). The CDR3 contains 12 residues. V was pared by 1 base and J by 5 bases, with 5 bases between. The CDR3 bases are TGTGCCAGCAGCCAAGTAGGGACTGAAGCTTTCCTT. This codes for CASSQVGTEAFL.

The chain joins TRBV6-1 to TRBJ2-7, with TRBD1 matching over 8 bases. Germline V gene lookup returns CDR1 MNHNS and CDR2 SASEGT. J gave up 2 bases and V 8 bases, and 11 bases lay outside the gene matches. This CDR3 has 15 amino acids. Here the CDR3 reads CASLREAGGTYEQYF. In DNA, the CDR3 is TGTGCCAGCCTCCGAGAGGCAGGGGGCACCTACGAGCAGTACTTC.